One T cell receptor (beta chain) is described in this entry. No antigen is known for it. This sample was taken from a study of cytomegalovirus exposure and HLA in healthy donors. Points from the study as a whole: In a later analysis, donors in an Asian-associated ancestry cluster reportedly had fewer N-insertions in productive TCRs than the cohort mean. Later analysis demonstrated an association between a missense DCLRE1C variant and TCR beta V- and J-gene trimming. Later, an analysis showed that TCR beta chains associated with HLA were more clonally expanded than others that were equally common. Three chains tied to CMV proved CMV antigen-specific in vitro.

There are 15 residues in the CDR3. V lost 3 bases and J lost 1; bases outside the gene matches: 5. CDR1 and CDR2 (germline): SGDLS, YYNGEE. Researchers ran the PCR with 60 Vbeta and 13 Jbeta primers. Measured with immunoSEQ multiplex PCR; TCRdb has only the in-frame clones, and not every one. The sample lists about 170,000 clones, around 73% occurring once. This sequence joins TRBV9 and TRBJ2-3; 7 bases align to TRBD2. The receptor comes from a woman under 30 in good health and CMV-seropositive. Input material: PBMCs. In DNA form, the CDR3 reads TGTGCCAGCAGCGAGCGGGGAACGGGCACAGATACGCAGTATTTT. It is translated as CASSERGTGTDTQYF.